Described below is a single TCR beta chain sequence and its context. This clonotype occurred a few times. No antigen is known for it. Base qualities were left out, and no much larger clone turns up one base away. Systemically healthy Caucasian individuals from Russia, over 30 in total and aged about 6 to 90 years, were included as donors. Each donor gave approximately 10 milliliters of peripheral blood, collected into EDTA-treated Vacutainer tubes. Ficoll-Paque density-gradient centrifugation was used to isolate PBMCs, with at least 7 million obtained per sample. Total RNA, at least 5.5 micrograms per sample, was extracted from PBMCs with Trizol reagent. Naive CD45RAhigh/CD27high T cell percentages were measured by flow cytometry on a PBMC aliquot from every donor. This entry comes from a study of blood T cells in healthy people across ages (dated by TCRdb to between 2014 and 2016). Describing the broader study: In model experiments, template switching captured roughly one uniquely barcoded TCR beta cDNA molecule for every two T cells. To avoid experimental bias, donors of different ages were spread randomly across the sequencing lanes. Age-related changes in TCR beta repertoire diversity were measured in the study by deep sequencing normalized with unique cDNA molecular identifiers. For two donors (one aged 18 to 30 and one aged 80 or older), the study analyzed two additional independent replicas of 1 million unique cDNA reads from the same blood draw. The donors were split into four age groups: young (average around 15 years), middle-aged (about 40), aged (around 67) and long-lived (approximately 80).

V is shortened by 0 bases, J by 1 base, and the region joining them spans 9 bases. The CDR3 runs 15 residues from the cysteine to the phenylalanine. CDR3 DNA only is kept here, 45 bases in frame from base 1. From a lookup of the germline V gene, CDR1 and CDR2 are SGDLS and YYNGEE. The protocol used for the library was 5' RACE. The run used an Illumina HiSeq 2500. A second PCR of about 6 to 11 cycles was performed with a sample-barcoded 5' primer and a J-beta primer mix. Each TCR beta cDNA molecule received a unique molecular identifier from a template-switch 5' adaptor carrying 12 random nucleotides. Each sample yielded at least 2.5 million CDR3-containing paired-end reads. The Mint cDNA synthesis kit, primed by a TRBC-specific oligonucleotide, was used to synthesize first-strand cDNA from all RNA. After uracil-DNA glycosylase treatment, a first 18-cycle PCR used universal primers M1SS and BC2_uni_R on all cDNA. The study's processing was this. For normalization, 1 million high-quality reads were randomly selected from each sample, with every read carrying a distinct molecular identifier. Instead of being binned into consensus sequences, reads with shared molecular identifiers were discarded. MiTCR, with a Q25 quality threshold and the strictest error-elimination algorithm, was used for CDR3 identification, clonotype clustering and error correction. A nonparametric unseen species model with Euler transformation was used to estimate a lower bound on total TCR beta diversity. The raw public data were reprocessed by TCRdb itself: fastp quality trimming at Q25, MiXCR clonotype calling, in-frame beta chains only. Identical CDR3 proteins give one entry, which carries the most common genes and DNA. TCRdb's processing, not the authors', yielded these V and J calls. The sample yields some 1.5 million distinct CDR3 sequences; 28% were counted once. 7.7% of the sample rests with the top ten.

On the study overall, not on this receptor specifically: The CMV infection status of donors was not known, potentially confounding age-related changes in expanded clonotypes. As age increased, observed TCR beta diversity per million T cells dropped in a roughly linear way, and a significant reduction was already evident by age about 40. The long-lived group showed more naive CD4+ T cells, fewer expanded clones and increased TCR diversity than the aged group, suggesting age selection. Observed TCR beta diversity correlated strongly with the percentage of naive T cells measured by flow cytometry. Estimates of total diversity based on one million sequenced T cells were considered lower bounds and underestimates. Since profiling was done on bulk unsorted PBMCs, naive and antigen-experienced compartments could not be conclusively compared.

The clonotype was recovered from a young woman in good health. Here the chain combines TRBV9 and TRBJ2-3; the D call is possibly TRBD1 or TRBD2, each sharing 5 bases. Material: blood. The DNA reads as follows: TGTGCCAGCAGCGTAGCTGGGGACCGCACAGATACGCAGTATTTT. Its amino acids are CASSVAGDRTDTQYF.